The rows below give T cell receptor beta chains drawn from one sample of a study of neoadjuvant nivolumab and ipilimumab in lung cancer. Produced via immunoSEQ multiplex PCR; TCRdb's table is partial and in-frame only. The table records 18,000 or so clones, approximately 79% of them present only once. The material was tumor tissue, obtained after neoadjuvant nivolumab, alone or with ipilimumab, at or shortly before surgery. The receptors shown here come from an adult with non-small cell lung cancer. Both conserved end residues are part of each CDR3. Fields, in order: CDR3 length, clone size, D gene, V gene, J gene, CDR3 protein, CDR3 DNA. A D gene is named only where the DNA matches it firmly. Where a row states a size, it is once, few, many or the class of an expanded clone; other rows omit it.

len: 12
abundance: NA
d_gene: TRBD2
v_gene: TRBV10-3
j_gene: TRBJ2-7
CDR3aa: CASGGLPYEQYF
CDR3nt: TGTGCCAGCGGGGGGCTCCCCTACGAGCAGTACTTC

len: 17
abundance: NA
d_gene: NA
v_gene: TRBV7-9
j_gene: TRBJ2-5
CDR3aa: CASSLQRSPPAQETQYF
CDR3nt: TGTGCCAGCAGCCTCCAAAGATCACCGCCGGCTCAAGAGACCCAGTACTTC

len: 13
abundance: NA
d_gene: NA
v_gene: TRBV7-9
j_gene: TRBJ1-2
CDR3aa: CASSYLQGVGYTF
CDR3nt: TGTGCCAGCAGCTACCTCCAGGGCGTTGGCTACACCTTC

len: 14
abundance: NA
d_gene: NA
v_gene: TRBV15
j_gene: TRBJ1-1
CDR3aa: CATSRGDRSPEAFF
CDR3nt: TGTGCCACCAGCAGAGGCGACAGGTCCCCTGAAGCTTTCTTT

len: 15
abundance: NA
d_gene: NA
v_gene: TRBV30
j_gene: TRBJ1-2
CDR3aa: CAWSVGVRSDYGYTF
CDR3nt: TGTGCCTGGAGTGTAGGTGTACGTTCCGACTATGGCTACACCTTC

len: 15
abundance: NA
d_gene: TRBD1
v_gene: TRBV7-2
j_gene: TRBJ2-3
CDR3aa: CASSFSGGQGDTQYF
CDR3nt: TGTGCCAGCAGCTTTTCAGGGGGCCAGGGAGATACGCAGTATTTT

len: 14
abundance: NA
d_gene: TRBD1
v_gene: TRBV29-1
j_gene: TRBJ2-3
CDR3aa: CSAERDRSTDTQYF
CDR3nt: TGCAGCGCCGAAAGGGACAGAAGCACAGATACGCAGTATTTT

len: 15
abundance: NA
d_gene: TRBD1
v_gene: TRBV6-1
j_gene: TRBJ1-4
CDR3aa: CASSEWDRWDEKLFF
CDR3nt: TGTGCCAGCAGTGAATGGGACAGGTGGGATGAAAAACTGTTTTTT

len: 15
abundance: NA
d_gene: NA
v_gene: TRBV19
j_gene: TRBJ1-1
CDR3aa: CASMVLQGMGTEAFF
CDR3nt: TGTGCCAGTATGGTATTACAGGGTATGGGCACTGAAGCTTTCTTT

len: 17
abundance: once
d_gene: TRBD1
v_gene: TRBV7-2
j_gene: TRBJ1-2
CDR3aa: CASSLASGTVLTSGYTF
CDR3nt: TGTGCCAGCAGCTTAGCGAGTGGGACAGTCCTAACCAGTGGCTACACCTTC

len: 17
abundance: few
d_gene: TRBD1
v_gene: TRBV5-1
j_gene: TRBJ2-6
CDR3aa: CASSGGDRDPGANVLTF
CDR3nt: TGCGCCAGCAGCGGAGGAGACAGGGACCCTGGGGCCAACGTCCTGACTTTC

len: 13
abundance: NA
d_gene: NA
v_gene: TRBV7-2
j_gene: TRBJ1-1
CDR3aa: CASSRGGSTEAFF
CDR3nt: TGTGCCAGCAGCCGGGGGGGTAGCACTGAAGCTTTCTTT

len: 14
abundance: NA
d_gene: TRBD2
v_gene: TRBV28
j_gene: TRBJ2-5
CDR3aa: CASRPAGTQETQYF
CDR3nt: TGTGCCAGCAGGCCAGCGGGGACTCAAGAGACCCAGTACTTC

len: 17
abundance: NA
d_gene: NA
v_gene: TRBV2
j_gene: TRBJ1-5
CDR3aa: CASSGVRRGASNQPQHF
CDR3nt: TGTGCCAGCAGTGGAGTTCGACGGGGCGCGAGCAATCAGCCCCAGCATTTT

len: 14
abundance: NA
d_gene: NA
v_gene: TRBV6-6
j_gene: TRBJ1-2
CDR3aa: CASSMDSTNYGYTF
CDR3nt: TGTGCCAGCAGTATGGACAGTACTAACTATGGCTACACCTTC

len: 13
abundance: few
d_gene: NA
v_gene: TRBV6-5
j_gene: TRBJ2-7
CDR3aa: CASSLERSYEQYF
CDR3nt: TGTGCCAGCAGTTTGGAGCGGTCCTACGAGCAGTACTTC

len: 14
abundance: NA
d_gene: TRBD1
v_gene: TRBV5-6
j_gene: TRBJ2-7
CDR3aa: CASSLGQGADEQYF
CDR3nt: TGTGCCAGCAGCTTGGGTCAGGGGGCCGACGAGCAGTACTTC

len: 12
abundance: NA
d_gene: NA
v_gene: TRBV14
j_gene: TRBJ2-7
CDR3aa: CASSQNRVEQYF
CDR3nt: TGTGCCAGCAGCCAGAACAGGGTCGAGCAGTACTTC

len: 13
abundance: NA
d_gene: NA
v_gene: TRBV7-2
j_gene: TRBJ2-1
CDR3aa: CASSLYVGNEQFF
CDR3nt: TGTGCCAGCAGCTTATACGTAGGAAATGAGCAGTTCTTC

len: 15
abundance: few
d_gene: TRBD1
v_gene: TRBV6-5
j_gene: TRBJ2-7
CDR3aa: CASRPGTGTTYEQYF
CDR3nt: TGTGCCAGCAGGCCCGGGACAGGGACAACCTACGAGCAGTACTTC

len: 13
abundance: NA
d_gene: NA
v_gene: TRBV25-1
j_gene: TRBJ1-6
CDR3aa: CASRDSFWSPLHF
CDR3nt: TGTGCCAGCAGGGACAGCTTTTGGTCACCCCTCCACTTT

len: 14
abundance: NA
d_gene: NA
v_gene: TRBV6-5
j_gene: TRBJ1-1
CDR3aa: CASSYPGQNTEAFF
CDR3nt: TGTGCCAGCAGTTACCCAGGTCAGAACACTGAAGCTTTCTTT

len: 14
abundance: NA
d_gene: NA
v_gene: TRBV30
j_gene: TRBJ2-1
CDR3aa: CAWTKGSSYNEQFF
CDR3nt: TGTGCCTGGACTAAGGGGAGCTCCTACAATGAGCAGTTCTTC

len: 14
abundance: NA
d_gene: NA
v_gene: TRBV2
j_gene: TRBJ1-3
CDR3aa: CASRGGNSGNTIYF
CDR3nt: TGTGCCAGCAGAGGGGGAAACTCTGGAAACACCATATATTTT

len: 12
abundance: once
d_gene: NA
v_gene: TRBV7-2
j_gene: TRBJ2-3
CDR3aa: CASSTYTDTQYF
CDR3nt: TGTGCCAGCAGCACTTACACAGATACGCAGTATTTT

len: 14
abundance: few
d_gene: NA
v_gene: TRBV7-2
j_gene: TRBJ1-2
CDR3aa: CASSLVEGRGGYTF
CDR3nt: TGTGCCAGCAGCTTAGTCGAGGGGCGGGGTGGCTACACCTTC

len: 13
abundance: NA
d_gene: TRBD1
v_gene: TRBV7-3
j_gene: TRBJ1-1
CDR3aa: CASRRDRDTEAFF
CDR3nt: TGTGCCAGCAGACGTGACAGGGACACTGAAGCTTTCTTT

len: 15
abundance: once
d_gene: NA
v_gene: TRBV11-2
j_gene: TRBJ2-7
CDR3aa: CASRRIQGGTYEQYF
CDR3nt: TGTGCCAGCAGGCGGATACAGGGGGGGACCTACGAGCAGTACTTC

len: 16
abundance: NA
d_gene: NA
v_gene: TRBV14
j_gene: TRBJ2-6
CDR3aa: CASSQDLGSGANVLTF
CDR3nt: TGTGCCAGCAGCCAAGATCTGGGCTCTGGGGCCAACGTCCTGACTTTC

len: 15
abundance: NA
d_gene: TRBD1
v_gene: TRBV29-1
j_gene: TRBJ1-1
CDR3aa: CSVVWTGGRSTEAFF
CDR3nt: TGCAGCGTTGTTTGGACAGGGGGCAGGAGCACTGAAGCTTTCTTT

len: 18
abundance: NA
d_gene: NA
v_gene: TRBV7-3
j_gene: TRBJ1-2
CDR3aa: CASSPHHRQLDVNYGYTF
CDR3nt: TGTGCCAGCAGCCCCCACCACCGGCAGCTTGATGTTAACTATGGCTACACCTTC

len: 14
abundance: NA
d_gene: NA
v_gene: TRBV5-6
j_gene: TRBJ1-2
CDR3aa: CASSLLRVRNGYTF
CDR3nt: TGTGCCAGCAGCCTTCTCCGGGTCCGAAATGGCTACACCTTC

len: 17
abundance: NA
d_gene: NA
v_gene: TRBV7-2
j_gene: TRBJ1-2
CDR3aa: CASSLILTGLRGYGYTF
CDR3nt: TGTGCCAGCAGCTTAATCCTGACAGGACTGAGGGGCTATGGCTACACCTTC

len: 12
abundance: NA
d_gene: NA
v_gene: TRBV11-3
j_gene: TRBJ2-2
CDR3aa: CASSTLIGELFF
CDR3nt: TGTGCCAGCAGCACCCTGATCGGGGAGCTGTTTTTT

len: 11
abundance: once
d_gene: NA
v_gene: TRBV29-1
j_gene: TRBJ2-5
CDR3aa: CSVVPGETQYF
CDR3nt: TGCAGCGTTGTCCCGGGTGAGACCCAGTACTTC

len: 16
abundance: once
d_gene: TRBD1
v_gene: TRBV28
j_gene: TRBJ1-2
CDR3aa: CASSLGGTGANYGYTF
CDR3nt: TGTGCCAGCAGTTTGGGGGGGACAGGCGCTAACTATGGCTACACCTTC

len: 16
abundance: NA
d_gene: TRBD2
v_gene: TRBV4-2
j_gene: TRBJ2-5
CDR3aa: CASSQGVGGGQETQYF
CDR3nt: TGTGCCAGCAGCCAAGGGGTTGGCGGGGGGCAAGAGACCCAGTACTTC

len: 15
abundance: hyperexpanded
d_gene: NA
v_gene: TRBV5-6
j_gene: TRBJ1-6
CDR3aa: CASSPEGAPNSPLHF
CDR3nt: TGTGCCAGCAGCCCGGAAGGGGCCCCTAATTCACCCCTCCACTTT

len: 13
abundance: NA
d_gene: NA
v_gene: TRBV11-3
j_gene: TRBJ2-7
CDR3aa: CASSSGSSYEQYF
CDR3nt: TGTGCCAGCAGCTCCGGGAGCTCCTACGAGCAGTACTTC

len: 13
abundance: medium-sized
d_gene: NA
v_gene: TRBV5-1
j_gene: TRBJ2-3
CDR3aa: CASSPHRQVTQYF
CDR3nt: TGCGCCAGCAGCCCTCATCGACAGGTGACGCAGTATTTT

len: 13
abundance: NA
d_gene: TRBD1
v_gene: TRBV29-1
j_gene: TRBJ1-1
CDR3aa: CSVEGPDRGQGFF
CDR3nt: TGCAGCGTTGAAGGCCCGGACAGGGGTCAGGGTTTCTTT

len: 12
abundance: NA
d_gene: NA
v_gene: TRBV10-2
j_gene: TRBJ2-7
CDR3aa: CASSESLTEQYF
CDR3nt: TGCGCCAGCAGTGAGTCCTTGACTGAGCAGTACTTC

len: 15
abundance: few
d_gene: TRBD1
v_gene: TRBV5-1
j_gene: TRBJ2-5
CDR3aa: CASSLATGGGETQYF
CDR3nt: TGCGCCAGCAGCTTAGCTACAGGGGGAGGAGAGACCCAGTACTTC

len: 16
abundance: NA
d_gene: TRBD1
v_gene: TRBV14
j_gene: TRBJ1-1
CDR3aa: CASSLNRGTMNTEAFF
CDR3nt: TGTGCCAGCAGCCTGAACAGGGGCACCATGAACACTGAAGCTTTCTTT

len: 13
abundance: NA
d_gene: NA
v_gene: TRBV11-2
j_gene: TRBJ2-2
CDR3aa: CASSTRVAGELFF
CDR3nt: TGTGCCAGCAGCACCAGGGTTGCCGGGGAGCTGTTTTTT

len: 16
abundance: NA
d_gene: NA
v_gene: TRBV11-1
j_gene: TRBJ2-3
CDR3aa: CASSLTSGGTADTQYF
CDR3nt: TGTGCCAGCAGCTTAACTTCCGGGGGGACAGCGGATACGCAGTATTTT

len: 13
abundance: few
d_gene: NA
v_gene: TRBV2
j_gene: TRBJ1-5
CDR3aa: CASRIRGNQPQHF
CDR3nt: TGTGCCAGCCGGATCAGGGGAAATCAGCCCCAGCATTTT

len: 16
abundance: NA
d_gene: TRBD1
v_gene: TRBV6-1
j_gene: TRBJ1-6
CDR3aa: CASSEAGTDVDSPLHF
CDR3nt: TGTGCCAGCAGTGAAGCGGGGACAGATGTTGATTCACCCCTCCACTTT

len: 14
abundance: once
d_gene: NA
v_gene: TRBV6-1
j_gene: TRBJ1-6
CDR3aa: CASSAGPYNSPLHF
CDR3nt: TGTGCCAGCAGTGCCGGACCGTACAATTCACCCCTCCACTTT

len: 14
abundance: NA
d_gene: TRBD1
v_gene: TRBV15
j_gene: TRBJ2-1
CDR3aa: CATSYHTGDREQFF
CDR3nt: TGTGCCACCAGCTACCACACAGGGGACCGGGAGCAGTTCTTC

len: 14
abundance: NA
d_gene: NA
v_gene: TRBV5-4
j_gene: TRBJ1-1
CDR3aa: CASSPRGMNTEAFF
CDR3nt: TGTGCCAGCAGCCCCCGGGGGATGAACACTGAAGCTTTCTTT

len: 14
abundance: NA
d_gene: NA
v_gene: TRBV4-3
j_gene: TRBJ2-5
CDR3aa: CASSQGGRGETQYF
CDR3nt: TGCGCCAGCAGCCAAGGGGGTCGGGGAGAGACCCAGTACTTC

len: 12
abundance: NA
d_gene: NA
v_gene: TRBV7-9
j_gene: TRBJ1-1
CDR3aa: CASSSSGGEAFF
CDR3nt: TGTGCCAGCAGCTCGTCGGGAGGAGAAGCTTTCTTT

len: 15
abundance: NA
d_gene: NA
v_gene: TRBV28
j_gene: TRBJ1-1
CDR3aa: CASSLGGTANTEAFF
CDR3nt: TGTGCCAGCAGTCTTGGAGGGACGGCGAACACTGAAGCTTTCTTT

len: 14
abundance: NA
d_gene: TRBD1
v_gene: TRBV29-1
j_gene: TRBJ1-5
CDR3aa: CSVGQDRDDQPQHF
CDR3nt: TGCAGCGTTGGCCAGGACAGGGACGATCAGCCCCAGCATTTT

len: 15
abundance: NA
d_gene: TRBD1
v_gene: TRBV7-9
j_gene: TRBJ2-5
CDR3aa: CASSIGQGRGETQYF
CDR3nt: TGTGCCAGCAGCATTGGACAGGGCAGAGGTGAGACCCAGTACTTC

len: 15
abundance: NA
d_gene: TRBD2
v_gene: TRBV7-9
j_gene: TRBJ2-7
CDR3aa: CASSQPGLSSYEQYF
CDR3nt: TGTGCCAGCAGCCAGCCGGGACTAAGCTCCTACGAGCAGTACTTC

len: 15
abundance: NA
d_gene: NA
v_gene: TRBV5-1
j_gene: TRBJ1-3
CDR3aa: CASSAGTGSGNTIYF
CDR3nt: TGCGCCAGCAGCGCCGGGACCGGCTCTGGAAACACCATATATTTT

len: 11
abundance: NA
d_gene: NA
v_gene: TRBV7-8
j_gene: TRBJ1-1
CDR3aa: CASSLGGGAFF
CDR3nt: TGTGCCAGCAGCTTAGGGGGAGGGGCTTTCTTT